This T cell receptor (beta chain) derives from a study of T-cell memory formation after mild COVID-19. Study in general: The study found TCR clusters largely donor specific. Study-wide points: CD4+ bias marked clones expanding day 15 to 37, unlike balanced contracting clones. CD4+ contracting clones lay mainly in CM and EM, CD8+ ones in EMRA. Confirmation was lacking for SARS-CoV-2 specificity of second-wave clones that peaked on day 37.

This clonotype has a count of ten or more. Its target is not known. TCRdb re-called the 5' RACE reads through MiXCR, storing one row per CDR3 protein. The table has about 47,000 distinct CDR3 sequences, about a tenth seen once. Sequenced input: PBMCs or a T cell subset sorted from them (not recorded which). This clonotype was sampled from an adult woman who had mild COVID-19 (a few samples of this study predate the infection). Cell type and time point are not known.

The CDR3 sequence is CASGLIPNGPGAGNIQYF. The DNA for the CDR3 is TGTGCTAGTGGTTTGATCCCAAACGGGCCGGGAGCCGGAAACATTCAGTACTTC. The chain uses TRBV12-5 and TRBJ2-4; maybe TRBD2 (6 bases). Germline V CDR1 and CDR2: LGHNT, FRNRAP. Trimming shortened V by 2 bases and J by 6 bases, and 23 bases separated the two germline ends. There are 18 residues in the CDR3. The full variable domain, with the rest looked up from reference TRBV12-5 and TRBJ2-4, is DARVTQTPRHKVTEMGQEVTMRCQPILGHNTVFWYRQTMMQGLELLAYFRNRAPLDDSGMPKDRFSAEMPDATLATLKIQPSEPRDSAVYFCASGLIPNGPGAGNIQYFGAGTRLSVL.